This TCR beta chain was captured by sequencing in a study of beta chain features in type 1 diabetes. Study results and limitations: When cDNA is sequenced, cells with high TCR expression could be over-represented. TCRB CDR3s from Type 1 diabetes patients were moderately but significantly shorter in all four CD4+ subsets.

In regard to this clone: Its antigen is as yet unknown. A read error may be the cause here, since a much bigger clone is one base away.

The CDR3 consists of 17 residues. Germline V gene data show CDR1 as LGHNA and CDR2 as YSLEER. With 2 bases clipped from V and 7 bases from J, the junction kept 10 bases outside the gene matches. As every portion of the isolated RNA was reverse transcribed, the sequencing read expressed TCRB transcripts. Profiled with immunoSEQ multiplex PCR; TCRdb holds only in-frame clones, not every one. The sample contains about 290,000 clones, 7.5% to 9.5% of which appear only once. Blood was drawn once from each donor into heparinised tubes. The draws averaged roughly 120 mL. Naive, central memory, regulatory and stem cell-like memory cells within the CD4+ compartment were sorted using CD45RO/CCR7/CD25/CD127/CD95/CD27.

The sequence was obtained from a woman aged 18-35 years in good health. The rearrangement links TRBV4-3 to TRBJ2-5, with 13 bases matching TRBD2. Sequencing input: central memory CD4+ T cells from blood. CDR3: CASSQHIGTSGVGTQYF. CDR3 nucleotide sequence: TGCGCCAGCAGCCAACACATCGGGACTAGCGGGGTAGGGACCCAGTACTTC.